Below, 9 T cell receptor beta chains from the same sample are listed, as sequenced in a study of control samples from healthy donors and cancer patients. Here immunoSEQ multiplex PCR was the method, and the copy in TCRdb shows in-frame clones only, minus some. Altogether roughly 80,000 clones are present, around 92% being singletons, with the ten largest covering about 5.5%. Sequencing used blood. All receptors derive from a man aged 45-60 years in good health.

The rearrangement uses TRBV11-2 and TRBJ2-1; TRBD1 might be the D (5 bases). V was cut by 6 bases and J by 7 bases, with 10 bases left in between. The CDR3 consists of 12 residues. Germline V lookup: CDR1 SGHAT, CDR2 FQNNGV. The CDR3 reads CASRGQGNEQFF. DNA of the CDR3: TGTGCCAGCAGGGGGCAAGGTAATGAGCAGTTCTTC.

The chain recombines TRBV18 with TRBJ2-2; tentatively, D is TRBD1 (6 bases). The CDR3 extends over 15 amino acids. Looked up from germline, CDR1 is KGHSH and CDR2 is LQKENI. The V end was cut by 5 bases, the J end by 2 bases, with 12 bases between. Here the CDR3 reads CASSSRQENTGELFF. In nucleotides, the CDR3 is TGTGCCAGCTCATCCCGACAGGAAAACACCGGGGAGCTGTTTTTT.

The V call is TRBV11-2, the J call TRBJ1-4; perhaps TRBD1 as D (5 bases). This CDR3 contains 15 residues. V lost 5 bases and J lost 0, with 10 bases in between. Germline CDR1 and CDR2: SGHAT and FQNNGV. The DNA for the CDR3 is TGTGCCAGCAGCCCATGGACAACAACTAATGAAAAACTGTTTTTT. Protein: CASSPWTTTNEKLFF.

This sequence joins TRBV18 and TRBJ2-1; possible D gene TRBD1, 6 bases. Germline V gene sequence: CDR1 KGHSH, CDR2 LQKENI. This CDR3 region has 16 residues. The V end was cut by 0 bases, the J end by 1 base, with 10 bases between. The CDR3, as DNA: TGTGCCAGCTCACCACCTGCCGGACAGTCCTACAATGAGCAGTTCTTC. Translating it yields CASSPPAGQSYNEQFF.

V and J are TRBV5-1 and TRBJ2-5; either TRBD1 or TRBD2 may supply D (6 bases each). CDR3 size: 16 residues. The V end was cut by 6 bases, the J end by 4 bases, with 22 bases between. The germline V gene encodes CDR1 SGHRS and CDR2 YFSETQ. CDR3 DNA: TGCGCCAGCACCCCAAGGCGCCACCCGGGGGCAGAGACCCAGTACTTC. It codes for CASTPRRHPGAETQYF.

The V gene is TRBV18, the J gene TRBJ1-1; D might be TRBD1 (6 bases). The CDR3 spans 12 residues. The V gene lost 0 bases and the J gene lost 11 bases, with 10 bases spanning the gap. Looked up from germline, CDR1 is KGHSH and CDR2 is LQKENI. CDR3 nucleotides: TGTGCCAGCTCACCACCGGGGGGCGGTGCTTTCTTT. Translating it yields CASSPPGGGAFF.

V gene TRBV12-3 or TRBV12-4 combines with J gene TRBJ1-2; no clear D gene. The CDR3 runs 12 residues. V lost 2 bases and J lost 4, with 5 bases in between. The chain's CDR3 is CASSLSSYGYTF. In nucleotides, the CDR3 is TGTGCCAGCAGTTTATCCTCCTATGGCTACACCTTC.

The J gene is TRBJ1-1, the V gene TRBV29-1, with TRBD1 as a possible D gene (5 bases). From germline, CDR1 is SQVTM and CDR2 ANQGSEA. V dropped 3 bases and J dropped 6 bases, with 11 bases sitting between them. CDR3 length: 12 residues. The CDR3 DNA reads as TGCAGCGTTGACCCGCAGGGCGCTGAAGCTTTCTTT. Translating it yields CSVDPQGAEAFF.

J is TRBJ2-7 and V is TRBV7-9; the match to TRBD2 covers 14 bases. Germline assignment: CDR1 SEHNR and CDR2 FQNEAQ (reference sequence). CDR3 length equals 14 residues. The V segment lost 4 bases and the J segment 5 bases; nucleotides outside the gene matches: 1. The DNA for the CDR3 is TGTGCCAGCAGCTCGGGACTAGCGGGGGACGAGCAGTACTTC. As protein: CASSSGLAGDEQYF.